This T cell receptor beta chain came from a study of blood T cell repertoires in COVID-19. Looking at the study overall: COVID-19 samples, acute and convalescent, were from the United States, Italy and Spain. Sample material is recorded as cDNA or gDNA derived from T cells, B-cell-depleted T cells, or PBMCs.

The V gene lost 10 bases and the J gene lost 5 bases, with 21 bases spanning the gap. The CDR3 runs to 14 residues. Germline loops: CDR1 SEHNR, CDR2 FQNEAQ (reference sequence). How the authors handled the data: Amplified reference gene primers provided the basis for estimating nucleated cell counts. Sequencing was performed with immunoSEQ multiplex PCR; in TCRdb, only in-frame clones are kept and a portion is missing. That table supplies the V and J calls and clone size; D and trimming were determined from the DNA. The table includes roughly 250,000 clones, 70% to 85% detected once. The sample holds one count of this clone.

Sequenced sample: peripheral blood. The chain links TRBV7-9 to TRBJ2-7; weak D call: TRBD2 (6 bases). The source is a woman aged 40 to 50 with active or convalescent COVID-19. The CDR3 DNA follows: TGTGCCACTAATGCCGGGGGTGGAAGCCACGAGCAGTACTTC. This codes for CATNAGGGSHEQYF.